The clone carrying this T cell receptor (beta chain) was detected once. Its antigen is unknown. CDR1 is SGHNT, CDR2 YYREEE, per germline (reference sequence). The CDR3 runs 14 residues. V dropped 2 bases and J dropped 2; count of bases not matched to a gene: 2. Expressed TCRB transcripts were sequenced because the entire RNA isolate underwent reverse transcription. The protocol was immunoSEQ multiplex PCR, while the TCRdb copy is restricted to in-frame clones and leaves out a portion. The table includes 200,000 to 250,000 clones, around 68% detected once. The data were obtained in a study of beta chain features in type 1 diabetes. The wider study: Patients did not differ from healthy donors in age, gender or cell yield.

General study points: All four CD4+ subsets of Type 1 diabetes patients contained TCRB CDR3s that were moderately but significantly shorter.

On average, the one heparinised blood draw given by each donor was about 100 mL. Sorted CD4+ subsets: naive, central memory, regulatory, stem cell-like memory (CD45RO/CCR7/CD25/CD127/CD95/CD27 panel). This chain joins TRBV5-4 and TRBJ2-3, with 7 bases fitting TRBD1. The specimen was naive CD4+ T cells from blood. The TCR comes from a man aged 25-40 years in good health. This chain's CDR3 is CASSFGTATDTQYF. As DNA, the CDR3 is TGTGCCAGCAGCTTTGGGACAGCCACAGATACGCAGTATTTT.